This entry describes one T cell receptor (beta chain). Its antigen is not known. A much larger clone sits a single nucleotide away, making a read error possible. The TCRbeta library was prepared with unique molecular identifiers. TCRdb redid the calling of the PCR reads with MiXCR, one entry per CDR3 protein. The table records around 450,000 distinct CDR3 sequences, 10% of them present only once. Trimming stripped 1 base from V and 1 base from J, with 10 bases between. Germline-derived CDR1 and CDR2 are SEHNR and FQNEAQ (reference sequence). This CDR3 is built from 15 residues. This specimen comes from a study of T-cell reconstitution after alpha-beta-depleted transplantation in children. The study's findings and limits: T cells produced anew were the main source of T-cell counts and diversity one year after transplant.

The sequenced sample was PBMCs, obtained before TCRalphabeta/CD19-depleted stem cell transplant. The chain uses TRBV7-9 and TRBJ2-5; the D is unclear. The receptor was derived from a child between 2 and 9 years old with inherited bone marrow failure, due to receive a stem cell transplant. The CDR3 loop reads CASSLDGGVQETQYF. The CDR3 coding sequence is TGTGCCAGCAGCTTAGATGGCGGAGTCCAAGAGACCCAGTACTTC. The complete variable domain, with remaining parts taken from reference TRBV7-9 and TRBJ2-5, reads DTGVSQNPRHKITKRGQNVTFRCDPISEHNRLYWYRQTLGQGPEFLTYFQNEAQLEKSRLLSDRFSAERPKGSFSTLEIQRTEQGDSAMYLCASSLDGGVQETQYFGPGTRLLVL.